Each of the 32 T cell receptor beta chains below was sequenced from the same sample in a study of T-cell memory formation after mild COVID-19. Using its own MiXCR run on the 5' RACE reads, TCRdb lists one record per CDR3 protein. In the table there are roughly 200,000 distinct CDR3 sequences, 9.5% to 10% of which are singletons. The sample taken for sequencing was PBMCs or a T cell subset sorted from them (not recorded which). These TCRs come from a man aged 18 to 29 who had mild COVID-19 (a few samples of this study predate the infection). Cell type and time point are not known.

This clonotype has more than one count but fewer than ten. V is TRBV7-2 and J is TRBJ2-5; weak D call: TRBD2 (6 bases). V was trimmed by 1 base and J by 2 bases, leaving 8 bases between them. Per the germline V gene, CDR1 is SGHTA and CDR2 is FQGNSA. CDR3 size: 14 residues. This CDR3 reads CASSLERVQETQYF. As DNA, the CDR3 is TGTGCCAGCAGCTTAGAGCGGGTACAAGAGACCCAGTACTTC.

V usage is TRBV4-2 and J usage is TRBJ2-5; D not certain. Germline V CDR1 and CDR2: LGHNA, YNFKEQ. The CDR3 length is 17 residues. V was cut by 0 bases and J by 1 base, with 15 bases left in between. CDR3 sequence reads: CASSQDFRSAFQETQYF. The DNA of the CDR3 is TGTGCCAGCAGCCAAGATTTCCGTTCAGCCTTCCAAGAGACCCAGTACTTC.

This clonotype was seen only a few times. V usage is TRBV4-2 and J usage is TRBJ2-3; unclear D gene. CDR1 is LGHNA, CDR2 YNFKEQ, per germline. V dropped 3 bases and J dropped 4 bases, with 8 bases sitting between them. CDR3 length equals 13 residues. The CDR3 DNA sequence: TGTGCCAGCAGCCAGGCGTACCCAGATACGCAGTATTTT. The encoded protein is CASSQAYPDTQYF.

A few counts support this clonotype. The rearrangement links TRBV7-2 to TRBJ2-5; D is unclear. The CDR3 contains 16 residues. The V end lost 0 bases, the J end lost 4 bases, and 15 bases lay between the germline ends. Germline assignment: CDR1 SGHTA and CDR2 FQGNSA. The DNA for the CDR3 is TGTGCCAGCAGCTTAGCTTTCAGTGGGCTAGGAGAGACCCAGTACTTC. It is translated as CASSLAFSGLGETQYF. The full variable domain, its missing parts supplied by reference TRBV7-2 and TRBJ2-5, is GAGVSQSPSNKVTEKGKDVELRCDPISGHTALYWYRQSLGQGLEFLIYFQGNSAPDKSGLPSDRFSAERTGGSVSTLTIQRTQQEDSAVYLCASSLAFSGLGETQYFGPGTRLLVL.

The chain couples TRBV5-1 to TRBJ1-1; 9 bases fit TRBD1. The CDR3 is 14 residues long. V lost 4 bases, J lost 3 bases, and 4 bases stayed unmatched. Germline values: CDR1 SGHRS, CDR2 YFSETQ. CDR3 coding DNA: TGCGCCAGCAGCAGCGGACAGGGGCACACTGAAGCTTTCTTT. Its protein product is CASSSGQGHTEAFF. Full variable domain (missing parts from reference TRBV5-1 and TRBJ1-1): KAGVTQTPRYLIKTRGQQVTLSCSPISGHRSVSWYQQTPGQGLQFLFEYFSETQRNKGNFPGRFSGRQFSNSRSEMNVSTLELGDSALYLCASSSGQGHTEAFFGQGTRLTVV.

This clonotype was picked up a small number of times. V is TRBV6-5 and J is TRBJ2-3, with D uncertain. Germline CDR1 and CDR2: MNHEY and SVGAGI. Trimming removed 0 bases from V and 0 bases from J, with 10 bases in between. This CDR3 region has 16 residues. CDR3 sequence (DNA): TGTGCCAGCAGTTACTCGGAGCAGTCTAGCACAGATACGCAGTATTTT. Encoded protein: CASSYSEQSSTDTQYF.

The chain employs TRBV11-3 and TRBJ2-2, with D possibly TRBD2 on 6 matching bases. The ends were cut back, 1 base at V and 3 bases at J, with 9 bases in the middle. The CDR3 sequence is 15 residues long. Germline values: CDR1 SGHNT, CDR2 YENEEA. The DNA for the CDR3 is TGTGCCAGCAGCTTAGGTGGGGACTACACCGGGGAGCTGTTTTTT. It specifies CASSLGGDYTGELFF.

This clonotype was picked up many times. The chain couples TRBV4-2 to TRBJ1-4, with D perhaps TRBD1 (6 bases). This CDR3 region has 14 residues. Germline V gene sequence: CDR1 LGHNA, CDR2 YNFKEQ. V was pared by 1 base and J by 8 bases, with 11 bases between. The CDR3 nucleotides read TGTGCCAGCAGCCAAGGGGAAGGGGGGGAAAAACTGTTTTTT. It codes for CASSQGEGGEKLFF.

V gene TRBV9 combines with J gene TRBJ1-2; TRBD1 matches at 10 bases. V trimming: 5 bases; J trimming: 8 bases; junction bases outside the gene matches: 6. This CDR3 has 13 amino acids. Germline V gene sequence: CDR1 SGDLS, CDR2 YYNGEE. The CDR3 region has the DNA TGTGCCAGCAGAATGACAGGGGGCCGAGGCTACACCTTC. Protein product: CASRMTGGRGYTF.

This clonotype was detected only a few times. The chain uses TRBV5-1 and TRBJ2-3; TRBD1 aligns across 7 bases. Trimming cost V 2 bases and J 3 bases; bases outside gene matches: 6. Germline-derived CDR1 and CDR2 are SGHRS and YFSETQ. The CDR3 runs 15 residues. This CDR3 is CASSFGDSTTDTQYF. The CDR3 nucleotides read TGCGCCAGCAGCTTCGGGGACAGCACAACAGATACGCAGTATTTT.

This clonotype was picked up a small number of times. This sequence joins TRBV7-3 and TRBJ2-6; D call uncertain. CDR1 is SGHTA and CDR2 is FQGTGA in the germline V gene. The V gene lost 5 bases and the J gene lost 2 bases, with 7 bases spanning the gap. CDR3 length: 14 amino acids. For the CDR3, the DNA is TGTGCCAGCAGCCCGTTAGCTGGGGCCAACGTCCTGACTTTC. It is translated as CASSPLAGANVLTF.

This clonotype was counted only a few times. V and J are TRBV5-6 and TRBJ1-5; tentatively, D is TRBD1 (6 bases). Trimming cost V 3 bases and J 6 bases, with 19 bases left between them. The CDR3 contains 16 residues. CDR1 and CDR2 from the germline V gene are SGHDT and YYEEEE. The CDR3 DNA reads TGTGCCAGCAGCTACCGACAGGAGATAGGACCTCAGCCCCAGCATTTT. Its translation is CASSYRQEIGPQPQHF.

The chain links TRBV6-5 to TRBJ2-7; 8 bases line up with TRBD2. The V and J ends lost 6 bases and 5 bases, in that order; junction bases with no gene match: 9. Germline lookup yields CDR1 MNHEY and CDR2 SVGAGI. CDR3 length: 14 amino acids. CDR3 protein: CASSTSGARHEQYF. The CDR3 DNA sequence: TGTGCCAGCAGCACTAGCGGCGCGCGACACGAGCAGTACTTC.

This clonotype was seen many times. The CDR3, as DNA: TGCAGTGCTACCCGCAGGGGCTTAGGGGGCAAAAACATTCAGTACTTC. It yields the protein CSATRRGLGGKNIQYF. The chain employs TRBV20-1 and TRBJ2-4, with D possibly TRBD1 on 6 matching bases. Trimming cost V 4 bases and J 3 bases, with 19 bases left between them. The CDR3 has 16 amino acids. Germline lookup yields CDR1 DFQATT and CDR2 SNEGSKA (reference sequence).

Many counts were recorded for this clonotype. V gene TRBV4-2 combines with J gene TRBJ2-5; 9 bases are shared with TRBD2. The V gene's germline CDR1 is LGHNA and CDR2 YNFKEQ. The trim removed 3 bases at V and 0 bases at J, leaving 2 bases unmatched. The CDR3 consists of 15 residues. In DNA form, the CDR3 reads TGTGCCAGCAGCCAGGCGGGGGGGTACCAAGAGACCCAGTACTTC. Translating it yields CASSQAGGYQETQYF.

The J gene is TRBJ2-3, the V gene TRBV20-1; 8 nucleotides line up with TRBD1. With 1 base clipped from V and 3 bases from J, the junction kept 9 bases outside the gene matches. CDR1 DFQATT and CDR2 SNEGSKA come from the germline V gene (reference sequence). This CDR3 is 16 amino acids long. The CDR3 DNA reads TGCAGTGCTAGAGCTCTACAGGGGGTAAAGACAGATACGCAGTATTTT. As protein: CSARALQGVKTDTQYF.

This clonotype was recorded at least ten times. The chain is built from TRBV5-1 and TRBJ2-3; the D is unclear. From germline, CDR1 is SGHRS and CDR2 YFSETQ. The CDR3 covers 15 residues. V lost 0 bases and J lost 0, with 8 bases in between. This chain's CDR3 is CASSLATRSTDTQYF. The CDR3 nucleotides read TGCGCCAGCAGCTTGGCCACACGAAGCACAGATACGCAGTATTTT.

The V call is TRBV5-6, the J call TRBJ2-7; TRBD1 or TRBD2 may be the D gene (7 bases each). The V end lost 0 bases, the J end lost 6 bases, and 16 bases lay between the germline ends. The germline V gene encodes CDR1 SGHDT and CDR2 YYEEEE. The CDR3 runs to 15 residues. The CDR3 protein is CASSLAQGGIFEQYF. The CDR3 bases are TGTGCCAGCAGCTTGGCCCAGGGGGGGATCTTCGAGCAGTACTTC.

The chain combines TRBV6-2 or TRBV6-3 with TRBJ1-2; 8 bases are a match to TRBD1. The germline V gene encodes CDR1 MNHEY and CDR2 SVGEGT. The junction had 14 bases not matched to a gene; V was cut back by 5 bases and J by 6 bases. This CDR3 has 16 residues. CDR3 DNA: TGTGCCAGCAGTCCCACCCTGTATACAGGGGGAGATGGCTACACCTTC. Translation: CASSPTLYTGGDGYTF.

This clonotype was found a few times. The V and J genes are TRBV12-3 or TRBV12-4 and TRBJ1-5, with 7 bases identical to TRBD1. The CDR3 spans 16 residues. The J segment lost 1 base and the V segment lost 1 base, leaving 4 bases of the junction unmatched. CDR3 nucleotide sequence: TGTGCCAGCAGTTTAGAGGGGGCGGCAAGCAATCAGCCCCAGCATTTT. Protein product: CASSLEGAASNQPQHF.

This clonotype was picked up a small number of times. This chain connects TRBV7-2 to TRBJ1-1, with a weak D call TRBD1 (5 bases). V shed 5 bases and J shed 11 bases, with 18 bases lying between them. Per germline, CDR1 SGHTA and CDR2 FQGNSA. The CDR3 runs to 13 residues. CDR3 protein: CASSPGTWDRAFF. The DNA of the CDR3 is TGTGCCAGCAGCCCCGGGACCTGGGATCGGGCTTTCTTT.

The chain employs TRBV7-8 and TRBJ2-7, with a tentative D call TRBD1 (6 bases). This CDR3 is 18 amino acids long. V was pared by 2 bases and J by 2 bases, with 22 bases between. Germline values: CDR1 SGHVS, CDR2 FQNEAQ. CDR3 amino acids: CASSLWGPRQEAAYEQYF. The DNA for the CDR3 is TGTGCCAGCAGCTTATGGGGCCCTCGACAGGAAGCGGCCTACGAGCAGTACTTC.

The sample holds a few counts of this clonotype. The V and J genes are TRBV7-3 and TRBJ2-2; D possibly corresponds to TRBD1 (6 bases). CDR1 is SGHTA and CDR2 is FQGTGA in the germline V gene. Trimming pared 10 bases from V and 0 bases from J, leaving 15 bases between. This CDR3 spans 15 amino acids. The CDR3 bases are TGTGCCACCGGCGACAGGACCTCGAACACCGGGGAGCTGTTTTTT. Residues: CATGDRTSNTGELFF.

The CDR3 protein is CASSHSFGETQYF. The CDR3 coding sequence is TGTGCCAGCAGCCACTCTTTCGGGGAGACCCAGTACTTC. This chain connects TRBV4-2 to TRBJ2-5; D gene ambiguous. V lost 3 bases, J lost 5 bases, and 10 bases lay in between. The germline V gene encodes CDR1 LGHNA and CDR2 YNFKEQ. The length of the CDR3 is 13 residues.

This clonotype showed up just a few times. The chain joins TRBV20-1 to TRBJ1-5; D gene unclear. The germline gives CDR1 DFQATT, CDR2 SNEGSKA (reference sequence). V shed 6 bases and J shed 7 bases, with 16 bases lying between them. This CDR3 contains 13 residues. CDR3: CSAASMISQPQHF. The CDR3 bases are TGCAGTGCCGCTTCCATGATATCGCAGCCCCAGCATTTT.

This clonotype has a count of ten or more. The rearrangement uses TRBV12-3 or TRBV12-4 and TRBJ2-1, with D unclear. The CDR3 is made up of 14 amino acids. V shed 3 bases and J shed 5 bases, with 11 bases lying between them. CDR3 in amino acids: CASSFFGSNNEQFF. The CDR3, as DNA: TGTGCCAGCAGTTTCTTCGGCAGTAACAATGAGCAGTTCTTC.

The sample holds many counts of this clonotype. The chain links TRBV7-2 to TRBJ2-6; D tentatively reads TRBD1 or TRBD2 (5 bases each). Germline V gene lookup returns CDR1 SGHTA and CDR2 FQGNSA. V lost 5 bases and J 2 bases, leaving 10 bases between the germline ends. The CDR3 has 15 residues. The CDR3 sequence: CASSLRGAGANVLTF. CDR3 DNA sequence: TGTGCCAGCAGCCTGAGGGGTGCTGGGGCCAACGTCCTGACTTTC.

This clonotype was recorded a few times. The V call is TRBV6-6, the J call TRBJ2-7, with D possibly called TRBD1 or TRBD2 (5 bases each). Per the germline V gene, CDR1 is MNHNY and CDR2 is SVGAGI (reference sequence). CDR3 size: 12 residues. Trimming cost V 1 base and J 5 bases, with 6 bases left between them. CDR3 bases: TGTGCCAGCAGTTACTTGGGGGACGAGCAGTACGTC. Translated: CASSYLGDEQYV.

Concerning this clonotype: The CDR3 carries no conserved terminal phenylalanine or tryptophan, so it likely arises from a read error. The gene calls are TRBV7-2 and TRBJ2-5; D is undetermined. Germline V CDR1 and CDR2: SGHTA, FQGNSA. V was shortened by 4 bases and J by 5 bases, with 8 bases between the two germline ends. The CDR3 loop spans 12 amino acids. The CDR3 nucleotides read TGTGCCAGCAGCTGGAAGTGGGAGACCCAGTACTTA. This codes for CASSWKWETQYL.

The rearrangement links TRBV29-1 to TRBJ1-4; D is unclear. V lost 6 bases and J 4 bases, leaving 9 bases between the germline ends. Germline loops: CDR1 SQVTM, CDR2 ANQGSEA. CDR3 length: 12 amino acids. CDR3 in DNA: TGCAGCGTACGGCAGAATAATGAAAAACTGTTTTTT. This encodes CSVRQNNEKLFF.

This clonotype was detected a few times. The chain carries TRBV7-8 and TRBJ2-3, with 7 bases that match TRBD2. CDR3 length: 16 residues. J lost 5 bases, V lost 3 bases, and 11 bases had no gene match. Germline V gene lookup returns CDR1 SGHVS and CDR2 FQNEAQ. In DNA form, the CDR3 reads TGTGCCAGCAGCTTCCAATTGGGGGAGGGCGAAGATACGCAGTATTTT. Translating it yields CASSFQLGEGEDTQYF.

This clonotype was seen only a few times. The chain recombines TRBV18 with TRBJ2-7, with 10 nucleotides matching TRBD1. The germline CDR1 and CDR2 sequences are KGHSH and LQKENI. J was trimmed by 4 bases and V by 6 bases; bases with no gene match: 6. This CDR3 is 14 amino acids long. CDR3 sequence reads: CASSPPGQGYEQYV. CDR3 sequence (DNA): TGTGCCAGCTCGCCTCCGGGACAGGGGTACGAGCAGTACGTC.